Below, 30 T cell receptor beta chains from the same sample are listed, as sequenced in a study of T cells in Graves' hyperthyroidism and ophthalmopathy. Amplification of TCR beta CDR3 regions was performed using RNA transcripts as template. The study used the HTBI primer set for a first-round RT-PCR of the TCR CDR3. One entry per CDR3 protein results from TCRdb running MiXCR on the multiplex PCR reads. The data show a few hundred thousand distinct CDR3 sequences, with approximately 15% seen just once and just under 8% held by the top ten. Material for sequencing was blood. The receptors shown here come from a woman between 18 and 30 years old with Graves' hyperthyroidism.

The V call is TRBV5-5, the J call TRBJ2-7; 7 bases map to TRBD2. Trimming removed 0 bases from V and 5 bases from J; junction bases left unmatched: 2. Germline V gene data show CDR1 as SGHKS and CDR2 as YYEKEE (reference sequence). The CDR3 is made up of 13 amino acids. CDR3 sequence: CASSLAAGDEQYF. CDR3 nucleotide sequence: TGTGCCAGCAGCTTGGCCGCGGGGGACGAGCAGTACTTC. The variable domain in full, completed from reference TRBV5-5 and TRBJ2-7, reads DAGVTQSPTHLIKTRGQQVTLRCSPISGHKSVSWYQQVLGQGPQFIFQYYEKEERGRGNFPDRFSARQFPNYSSELNVNALLLGDSALYLCASSLAAGDEQYFGPGTRLTVT.

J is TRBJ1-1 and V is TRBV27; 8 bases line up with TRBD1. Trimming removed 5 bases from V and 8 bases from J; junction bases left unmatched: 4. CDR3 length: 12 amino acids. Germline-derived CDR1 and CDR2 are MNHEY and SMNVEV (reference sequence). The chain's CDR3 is CASSQGAAEAFF. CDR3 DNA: TGTGCCAGCAGTCAGGGGGCAGCGGAAGCTTTCTTT.

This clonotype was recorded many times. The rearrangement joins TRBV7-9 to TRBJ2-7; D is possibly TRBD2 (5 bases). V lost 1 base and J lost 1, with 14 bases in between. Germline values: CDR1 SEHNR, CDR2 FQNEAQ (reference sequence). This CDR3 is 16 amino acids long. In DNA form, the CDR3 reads TGTGCCAGCAGCTTAGTAAGCCAGCGAGGGTCCTACGAGCAGTACTTC. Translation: CASSLVSQRGSYEQYF.

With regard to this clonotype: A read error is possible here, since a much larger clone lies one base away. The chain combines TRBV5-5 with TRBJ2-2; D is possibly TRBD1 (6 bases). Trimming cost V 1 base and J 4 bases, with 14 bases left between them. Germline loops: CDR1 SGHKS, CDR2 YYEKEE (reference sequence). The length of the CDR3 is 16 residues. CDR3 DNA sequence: TGTGCCAGCAGCTTGCGGCAGGGGTCTAGCACCGGGGAGCTGTTTTTT. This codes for CASSLRQGSSTGELFF.

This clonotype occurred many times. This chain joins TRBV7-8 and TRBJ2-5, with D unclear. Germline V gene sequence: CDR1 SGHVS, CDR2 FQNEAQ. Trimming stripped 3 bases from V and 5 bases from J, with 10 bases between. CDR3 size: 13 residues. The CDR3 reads CASSFKGLETQYF. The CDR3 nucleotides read TGTGCCAGCAGCTTTAAGGGCTTGGAGACCCAGTACTTC.

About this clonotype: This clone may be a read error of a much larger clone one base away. The CDR3 DNA sequence: TGTACCAGCAGTGAGAGGGGGCCCAACACTGAAGCTTTCTTT. Its translation is CTSSERGPNTEAFF. The V and J genes are TRBV25-1 and TRBJ1-1; 7 bases match TRBD1. The CDR3 consists of 14 residues. Germline V gene data show CDR1 as MGHDK and CDR2 as SYGVNS.

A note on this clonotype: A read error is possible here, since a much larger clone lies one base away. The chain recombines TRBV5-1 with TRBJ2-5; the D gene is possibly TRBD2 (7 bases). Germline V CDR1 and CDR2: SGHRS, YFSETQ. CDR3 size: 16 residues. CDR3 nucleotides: TGCGCCAGCAGCTTGCGCGGGGGCGCTGGCCAAGAGATCCAGTACTTC. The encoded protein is CASSLRGGAGQEIQYF.

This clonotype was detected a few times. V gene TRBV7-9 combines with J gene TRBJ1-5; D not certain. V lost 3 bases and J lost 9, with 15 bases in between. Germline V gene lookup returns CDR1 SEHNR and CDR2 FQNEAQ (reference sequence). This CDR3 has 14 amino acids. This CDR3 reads CASSFSTAQRPQHF. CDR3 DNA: TGTGCCAGCAGCTTTAGCACGGCCCAGCGGCCCCAGCATTTT.

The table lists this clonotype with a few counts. CDR3 residues: CASSLSTGGHNSPLHF. The CDR3 DNA follows: TGTGCCAGCAGCCTATCGACAGGGGGCCATAATTCACCCCTCCACTTT. This rearrangement joins TRBV7-6 to TRBJ1-6; 10 bases line up with TRBD1. V was pared by 5 bases and J by 5 bases, with 6 bases of the junction left unmatched. Looked up from germline, CDR1 is SGHVS and CDR2 is FNYEAQ. The CDR3 loop spans 16 amino acids. The complete variable domain, with remaining parts taken from reference TRBV7-6 and TRBJ1-6, reads GAGVSQSPRYKVTKRGQDVALRCDPISGHVSLYWYRQALGQGPEFLTYFNYEAQQDKSGLPNDRFSAERPEGSISTLTIQRTEQRDSAMYRCASSLSTGGHNSPLHFGNGTRLTVT.

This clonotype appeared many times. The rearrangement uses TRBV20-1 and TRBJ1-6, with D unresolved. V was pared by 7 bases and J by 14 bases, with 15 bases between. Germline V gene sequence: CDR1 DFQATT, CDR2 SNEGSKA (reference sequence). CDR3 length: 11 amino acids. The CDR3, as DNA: TGCAGTGGGAGGGAAGGTGAGGCCCTCCACTTT. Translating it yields CSGREGEALHF.

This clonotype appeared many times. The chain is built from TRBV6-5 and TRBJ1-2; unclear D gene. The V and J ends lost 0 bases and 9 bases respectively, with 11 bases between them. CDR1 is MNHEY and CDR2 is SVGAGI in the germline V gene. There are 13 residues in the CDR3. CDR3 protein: CASSYSRGPRYTF. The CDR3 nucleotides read TGTGCCAGCAGTTACTCCCGTGGGCCCCGCTACACCTTC.

CDR3 protein: CASSLKRENPTGELFF. The CDR3 coding sequence is TGTGCCAGCAGTTTGAAGCGGGAAAACCCCACCGGGGAGCTGTTTTTT. The genes are TRBV6-1 and TRBJ2-2; 7 nucleotides match TRBD2. The CDR3 is made up of 16 amino acids. Unmatched junction bases numbered 10, after V lost 5 bases and J lost 4 bases. Germline assignment: CDR1 MNHNS and CDR2 SASEGT.

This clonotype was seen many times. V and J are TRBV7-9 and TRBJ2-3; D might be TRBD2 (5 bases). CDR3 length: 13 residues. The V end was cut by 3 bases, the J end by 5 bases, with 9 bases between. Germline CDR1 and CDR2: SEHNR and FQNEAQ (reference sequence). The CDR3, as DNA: TGTGCCAGCAGCTTCCGCCGGGAAGATACGCAGTATTTT. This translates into CASSFRREDTQYF.

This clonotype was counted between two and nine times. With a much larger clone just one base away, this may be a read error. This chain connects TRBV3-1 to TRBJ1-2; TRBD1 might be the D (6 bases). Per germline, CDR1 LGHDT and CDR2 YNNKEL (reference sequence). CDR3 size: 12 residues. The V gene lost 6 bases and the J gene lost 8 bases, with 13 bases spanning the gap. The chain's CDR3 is CASRRGRLGYTF. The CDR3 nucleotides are TGTGCCAGCAGACGGGGGCGGTTAGGCTACACCTTC.

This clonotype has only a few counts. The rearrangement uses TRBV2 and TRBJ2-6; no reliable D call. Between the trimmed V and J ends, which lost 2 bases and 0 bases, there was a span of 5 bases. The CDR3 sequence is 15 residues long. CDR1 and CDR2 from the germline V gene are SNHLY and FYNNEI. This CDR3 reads CASSETISGANVLTF. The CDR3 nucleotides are TGTGCCAGCAGTGAAACCATCTCTGGGGCCAACGTCCTGACTTTC.

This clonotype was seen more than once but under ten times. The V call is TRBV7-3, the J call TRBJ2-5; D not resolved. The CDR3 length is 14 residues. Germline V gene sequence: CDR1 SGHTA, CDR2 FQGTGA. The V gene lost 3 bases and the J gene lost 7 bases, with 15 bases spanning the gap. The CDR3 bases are TGTGCCAGCAGCTTGCTAAGTGGTGTCGGGACCCAGTACTTC. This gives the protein CASSLLSGVGTQYF.

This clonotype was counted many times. CDR3 coding DNA: TGCAGTGCTAGTAGGACTAGCGGGGGACGTGAGCAGTTCTTC. Its translation is CSASRTSGGREQFF. This chain uses TRBV20-1 with TRBJ2-1; 13 bases are a match to TRBD2. V shed 3 bases, J shed 9 bases, and the junction held 5 bases outside the gene matches. CDR1 and CDR2 (germline): DFQATT, SNEGSKA (reference sequence). The CDR3 contains 14 residues.

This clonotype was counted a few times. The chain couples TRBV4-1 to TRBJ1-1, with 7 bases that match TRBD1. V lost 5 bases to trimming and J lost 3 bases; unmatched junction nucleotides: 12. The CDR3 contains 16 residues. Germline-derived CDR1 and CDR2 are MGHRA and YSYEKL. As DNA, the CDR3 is TGCGCCAGCAGCGCACACAGGGGCCTGGGGGACACTGAAGCTTTCTTT. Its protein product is CASSAHRGLGDTEAFF.

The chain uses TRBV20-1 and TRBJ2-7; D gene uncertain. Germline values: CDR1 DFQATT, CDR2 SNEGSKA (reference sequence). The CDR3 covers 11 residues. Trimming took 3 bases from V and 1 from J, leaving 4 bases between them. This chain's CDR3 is CSASQSYEQYF. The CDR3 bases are TGCAGTGCTAGCCAATCCTACGAGCAGTACTTC.

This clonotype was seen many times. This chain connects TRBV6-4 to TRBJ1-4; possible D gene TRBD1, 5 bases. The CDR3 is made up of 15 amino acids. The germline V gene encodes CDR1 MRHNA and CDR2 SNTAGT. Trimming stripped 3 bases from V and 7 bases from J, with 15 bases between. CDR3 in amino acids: CASSERGALGEKLFF. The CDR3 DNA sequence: TGTGCCAGCAGTGAGCGAGGGGCGCTTGGTGAAAAACTGTTTTTT.

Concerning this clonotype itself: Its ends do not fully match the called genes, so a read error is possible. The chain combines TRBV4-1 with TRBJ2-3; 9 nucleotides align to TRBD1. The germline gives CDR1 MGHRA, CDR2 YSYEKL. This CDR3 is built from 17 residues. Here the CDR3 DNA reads TGCGCCAGCAGCCAAGTTTGGACAGGGGTAAGCAGAGATACGCAGTATTTT. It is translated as CASSQVWTGVSRDTQYF.

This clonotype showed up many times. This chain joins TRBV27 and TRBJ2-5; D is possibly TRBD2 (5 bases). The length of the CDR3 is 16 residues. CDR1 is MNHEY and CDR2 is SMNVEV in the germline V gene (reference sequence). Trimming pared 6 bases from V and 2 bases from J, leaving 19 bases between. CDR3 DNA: TGTGCCAGCAGCCCGGCGGGCAGAAGTTTTCAAGAGACCCAGTACTTC. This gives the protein CASSPAGRSFQETQYF.

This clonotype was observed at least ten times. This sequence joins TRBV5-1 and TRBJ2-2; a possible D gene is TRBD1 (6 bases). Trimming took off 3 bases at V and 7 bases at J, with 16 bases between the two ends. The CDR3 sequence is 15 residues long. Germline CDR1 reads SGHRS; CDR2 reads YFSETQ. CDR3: CASSSERTEYGELFF. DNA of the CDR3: TGCGCCAGCAGCTCGGAACGGACAGAGTACGGGGAGCTGTTTTTT.

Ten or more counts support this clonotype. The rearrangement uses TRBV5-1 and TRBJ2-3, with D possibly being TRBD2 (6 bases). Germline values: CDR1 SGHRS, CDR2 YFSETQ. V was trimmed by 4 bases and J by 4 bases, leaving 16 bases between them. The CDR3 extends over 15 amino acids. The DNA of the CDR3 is TGCGCCAGCAGCCTTGAGACTAGTGCTGCAGATACGCAGTATTTT. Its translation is CASSLETSAADTQYF.

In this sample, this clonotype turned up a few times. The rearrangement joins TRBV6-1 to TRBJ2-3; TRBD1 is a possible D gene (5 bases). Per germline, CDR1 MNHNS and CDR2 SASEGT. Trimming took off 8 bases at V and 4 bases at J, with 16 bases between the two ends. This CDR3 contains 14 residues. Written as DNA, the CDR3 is TGTGCCAGCGGGGCTAGAGTGTCCTCAGATACGCAGTATTTT. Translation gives CASGARVSSDTQYF.

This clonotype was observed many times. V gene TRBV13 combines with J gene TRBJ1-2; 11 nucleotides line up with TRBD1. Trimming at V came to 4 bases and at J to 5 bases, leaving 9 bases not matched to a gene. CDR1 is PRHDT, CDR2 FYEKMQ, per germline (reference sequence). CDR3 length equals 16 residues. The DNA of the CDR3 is TGTGCCAGCAGCTCCTCGGGACAGGGGGTAGGGTATGGCTACACCTTC. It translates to CASSSSGQGVGYGYTF.

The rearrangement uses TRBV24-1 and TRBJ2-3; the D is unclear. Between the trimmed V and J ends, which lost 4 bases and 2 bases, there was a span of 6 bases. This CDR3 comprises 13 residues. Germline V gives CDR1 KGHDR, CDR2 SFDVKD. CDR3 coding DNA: TGTGCCACCAGTGAACCCTTCACAGATACGCAGTATTTT. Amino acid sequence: CATSEPFTDTQYF.

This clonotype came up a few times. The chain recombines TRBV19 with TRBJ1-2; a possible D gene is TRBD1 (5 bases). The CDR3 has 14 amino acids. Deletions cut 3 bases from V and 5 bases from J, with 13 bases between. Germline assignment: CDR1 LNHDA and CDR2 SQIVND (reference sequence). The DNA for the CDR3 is TGTGCCAGTAGTATGACAGCGTCCTGGTATGGCTACACCTTC. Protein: CASSMTASWYGYTF. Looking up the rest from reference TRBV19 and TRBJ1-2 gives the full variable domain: DGGITQSPKYLFRKEGQNVTLSCEQNLNHDAMYWYRQDPGQGLRLIYYSQIVNDFQKGDIAEGYSVSREKKESFPLTVTSAQKNPTAFYLCASSMTASWYGYTFGSGTRLTVV.

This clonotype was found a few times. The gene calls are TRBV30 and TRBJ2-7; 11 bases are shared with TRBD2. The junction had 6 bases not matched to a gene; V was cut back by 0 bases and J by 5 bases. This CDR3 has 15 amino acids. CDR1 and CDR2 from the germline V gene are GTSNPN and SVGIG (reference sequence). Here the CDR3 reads CAWSVLAGEIDEQYF. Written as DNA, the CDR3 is TGTGCCTGGAGTGTACTAGCGGGAGAGATAGACGAGCAGTACTTC.

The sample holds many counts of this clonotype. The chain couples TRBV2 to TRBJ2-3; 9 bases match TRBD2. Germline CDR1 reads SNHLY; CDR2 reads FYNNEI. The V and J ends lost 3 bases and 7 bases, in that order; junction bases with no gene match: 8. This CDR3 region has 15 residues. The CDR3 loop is CASSDSSGAPHTQYF. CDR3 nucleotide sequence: TGTGCCAGCAGTGATTCTAGCGGGGCACCCCATACGCAGTATTTT.